These 18 T cell receptor beta chains came from one sample sequenced in a study of blood T cells in healthy people across ages. Primers used in a second PCR of roughly 7 to 11 cycles were a sample-barcoded 5' primer and a J-beta primer mix. TCRdb ran MiXCR on the 5' RACE reads and lists one entry per CDR3 protein. The sample includes over a million distinct CDR3 sequences, 42% of them seen just once. Sequencing used blood. Receptors were obtained from a woman under 30 in good health.

The genes are TRBV4-1 and TRBJ2-1; D may be TRBD1 (7 bases). This CDR3 is built from 16 residues. V was pared by 0 bases and J by 8 bases, with 17 bases between. Germline V gives CDR1 MGHRA, CDR2 YSYEKL. CDR3 nucleotides: TGCGCCAGCAGCCAAGAACCCAGGGGGTGGGAGGATGAGCAGTTCTTC. Its translation is CASSQEPRGWEDEQFF.

This rearrangement joins TRBV2 to TRBJ1-1, with TRBD1 identical over 7 bases. Germline CDR1 SNHLY, CDR2 FYNNEI. The CDR3 totals 15 residues. V lost 4 bases to trimming and J lost 3 bases; unmatched junction nucleotides: 8. CDR3 sequence (DNA): TGTGCCAGCAGTGCGAGGGGGCTAGTTGACACTGAAGCTTTCTTT. Translation: CASSARGLVDTEAFF.

This clonotype was detected only a few times. The chain joins TRBV29-1 to TRBJ2-7; D is perhaps TRBD2 (5 bases). CDR1 and CDR2 (germline): SQVTM, ANQGSEA. V lost 4 bases and J lost 7, with 17 bases in between. There are 13 residues in the CDR3. The CDR3 nucleotides are TGCAGCGTTGGTTGGAGCTCATCGGGAGAGCAGTACTTC. Amino acid sequence: CSVGWSSSGEQYF.

The chain links TRBV11-3 to TRBJ2-1; D may be TRBD2 (6 bases). Germline V gene data show CDR1 as SGHNT and CDR2 as YENEEA. This CDR3 comprises 14 residues. Deletions cut 5 bases from V and 6 bases from J, with 14 bases between. As DNA, the CDR3 is TGTGCCAGCAGCAGGCGCGGGACGACCAATGAGCAGTTCTTC. Its translation is CASSRRGTTNEQFF. The full variable domain, in which reference TRBV11-3 and TRBJ2-1 provide the parts outside the CDR3, is EAGVVQSPRYKIIEKKQPVAFWCNPISGHNTLYWYLQNLGQGPELLIRYENEEAVDDSQLPKDRFSAERLKGVDSTLKIQPAELGDSAVYLCASSRRGTTNEQFFGPGTRLTVL.

This clonotype was seen more than once but under ten times. The V and J genes are TRBV29-1 and TRBJ2-3, with TRBD1 identical over 10 bases. Germline trimming cut 7 bases from V and 8 bases from J; bases unmatched to any gene: 15. This CDR3 is built from 15 residues. CDR1 and CDR2 (germline): SQVTM, ANQGSEA. The CDR3 here is CSAARGTGVAGTQYF. CDR3 coding DNA: TGCAGCGCGGCCCGCGGGACAGGGGTCGCGGGTACGCAGTATTTT.

This clonotype has more than one count but fewer than ten. This chain links TRBV14 with TRBJ2-3; D is undetermined. CDR1 is SGHDN, CDR2 FVKESK, per germline. This CDR3 contains 11 residues. V lost 1 base and J 8 bases, leaving 4 bases between the germline ends. The CDR3 reads CASSQAGTQYF. The CDR3 DNA is TGTGCCAGCAGCCAAGCCGGTACGCAGTATTTT.

This chain uses TRBV15 with TRBJ2-3; a possible D gene is TRBD2 (5 bases). This CDR3 contains 15 residues. CDR1 and CDR2 (germline): LNHNV, YYDKDF (reference sequence). V was trimmed by 5 bases and J by 0 bases, leaving 12 bases between them. CDR3 bases: TGTGCCACCAGCCCCCTAAGCGGTAGCACAGATACGCAGTATTTT. Its protein is CATSPLSGSTDTQYF. Using reference TRBV15 and TRBJ2-3 for the parts outside the CDR3, the full variable domain is DAMVIQNPRYQVTQFGKPVTLSCSQTLNHNVMYWYQQKSSQAPKLLFHYYDKDFNNEADTPDNFQSRRPNTSFCFLDIRSPGLGDTAMYLCATSPLSGSTDTQYFGPGTRLTVL.

V and J are TRBV6-5 and TRBJ1-3; D might be TRBD1 (5 bases). CDR1 and CDR2 (germline): MNHEY, SVGAGI. The V end was cut by 6 bases, the J end by 0 bases, with 12 bases between. This CDR3 comprises 15 residues. This chain's CDR3 is CASRLQESSGNTIYF. The CDR3, as DNA: TGTGCCAGCAGGTTACAGGAGTCCTCTGGAAACACCATATATTTT.

The sample holds a few counts of this clonotype. The chain employs TRBV11-2 and TRBJ1-6, with 10 bases lining up with TRBD1. This CDR3 has 18 amino acids. Germline CDR1 is SGHAT and CDR2 is FQNNGV. V was clipped by 5 bases and J by 3 bases; unmatched bases: 10. The CDR3 sequence: CASSLGSGQGFYNSPLHF. Here the CDR3 DNA reads TGTGCCAGCAGCCTTGGGTCGGGACAGGGGTTCTATAATTCACCCCTCCACTTT.

This clonotype was picked up a small number of times. The chain has TRBV4-1 and TRBJ2-5, with 7 bases identical to TRBD2. The J segment lost 7 bases and the V segment lost 3 bases, leaving 8 bases of the junction unmatched. The CDR3 is made up of 14 amino acids. Germline V CDR1 and CDR2: MGHRA, YSYEKL. In nucleotides, the CDR3 is TGCGCCAGCAGCCATCTAGGACTAGACGGGACCCAGTACTTC. It translates to CASSHLGLDGTQYF.

The V call is TRBV6-4, the J call TRBJ1-5; 7 positions agree with TRBD1. V shed 6 bases, J shed 0 bases, and the junction held 5 bases outside the gene matches. The CDR3 spans 15 residues. In germline, CDR1 is MRHNA, CDR2 SNTAGT. The chain's CDR3 is CASREQGYSNQPQHF. The CDR3 nucleotides are TGTGCCAGCAGAGAACAGGGGTATAGCAATCAGCCCCAGCATTTT.

V gene TRBV20-1 combines with J gene TRBJ2-5; the match to TRBD2 covers 8 bases. The CDR3 contains 14 residues. CDR1 DFQATT and CDR2 SNEGSKA come from the germline V gene (reference sequence). J lost 2 bases, V lost 2 bases, and 4 bases had no gene match. The CDR3 region has the DNA TGCAGTGCTAGAAGCGGGGGCATGCAAGAGACCCAGTACTTC. This codes for CSARSGGMQETQYF.

The CDR3 coding sequence is TGTGCCAGCAGTTTAGAACCCCCTCAGCGGCCTAGCACAGATACGCAGTATTTT. It encodes CASSLEPPQRPSTDTQYF. The chain has TRBV12-3 or TRBV12-4 and TRBJ2-3, with D possibly being TRBD2 (5 bases). The ends were cut back, 1 base at V and 0 bases at J, with 17 bases in the middle. The CDR3 is 18 residues long.

The chain carries TRBV27 and TRBJ1-6; D unclear. The V end was cut by 5 bases, the J end by 10 bases, with 15 bases between. The CDR3 loop spans 14 amino acids. Germline CDR1 reads MNHEY; CDR2 reads SMNVEV (reference sequence). CDR3 in amino acids: CASSPRFFGSPLHF. For the CDR3, the DNA is TGTGCCAGCAGTCCCCGGTTCTTCGGCTCACCCCTCCACTTT.

This chain links TRBV21-1 with TRBJ2-7; the D segment call TRBD1 is taken from the table without a DNA check. TRBV21-1 is a pseudogene segment. This CDR3 contains 16 residues. In DNA form, the CDR3 reads TGTGCCAGCAGCAAAGAAGGGACAGAGGGCTCCTACGAGCAGTACTTC. It encodes CASSKEGTEGSYEQYF.

For this clonotype: A much larger clone lies a single base off, so this may be a read error. The gene calls are TRBV6-1 and TRBJ1-1; D gene uncertain. The length of the CDR3 is 16 residues. Deletions cut 8 bases from V and 0 bases from J, with 19 bases between. Germline-derived CDR1 and CDR2 are MNHNS and SASEGT. The CDR3 DNA follows: TGTGCCAGCCACAACGGACGCACTAAGATGAACACTGAAGCTTTCTTT. Translating it yields CASHNGRTKMNTEAFF.

This chain links TRBV3-1 with TRBJ1-1, with D maybe TRBD1 (5 bases). CDR3 size: 13 residues. Germline V gives CDR1 LGHDT, CDR2 YNNKEL (reference sequence). V was shortened by 4 bases and J by 3 bases, with 9 bases between the two germline ends. CDR3 in amino acids: CASSLGVDTEAFF. CDR3 in DNA: TGTGCCAGCAGCCTAGGGGTTGACACTGAAGCTTTCTTT. The entire variable domain, with the rest obtained from reference TRBV3-1 and TRBJ1-1, is as follows: DTAVSQTPKYLVTQMGNDKSIKCEQNLGHDTMYWYKQDSKKFLKIMFSYNNKELIINETVPNRFSPKSPDKAHLNLHINSLELGDSAVYFCASSLGVDTEAFFGQGTRLTVV.

V usage is TRBV10-3 and J usage is TRBJ2-5; no clear D gene. V lost 3 bases and J lost 1, with 9 bases in between. CDR1 and CDR2 from the germline V gene are ENHRY and SYGVKD. The CDR3 is made up of 14 amino acids. CDR3 DNA: TGTGCCATCAGTGATAGTAGATCCCAAGAGACCCAGTACTTC. Amino acid sequence: CAISDSRSQETQYF.